This TCR beta chain was sequenced during a study of preoperative IRX-2 immunotherapy in early breast cancer. The protocol was immunoSEQ multiplex PCR, while the TCRdb copy is restricted to in-frame clones and leaves out a portion. The table has fewer than 70,000 clones, roughly 94% seen once; the top ten hold approximately 1.8%. Treatment in this sample: preoperative locoregional IRX-2 cytokine immunotherapy. Samples came from a phase Ib trial of preoperative locoregional IRX-2 cytokine immunotherapy. The CDR3 is 19 amino acids. Sampling was conducted from a patient treated with IRX-2 immunotherapy. This clonotype originated in a human donor with breast cancer. The gene calls are TRBV21-1 and TRBJ2-3; the table names TRBD1, a call not compared with the DNA. TRBV21-1 is a recognized pseudogene. CDR3: CASSKEVERETGDTDTQYF. The CDR3, as DNA: TGTGCCAGCAGCAAAGAAGTGGAGAGGGAGACAGGGGACACAGATACGCAGTATTTT.